Below, 14 T cell receptor beta chains from the same sample are listed, as sequenced in a study of chemoradiotherapy in HPV16-positive cancers. The method was immunoSEQ multiplex PCR; TCRdb's version includes in-frame clones alone and lacks a portion of them. The data show about 1,200 clones, with approximately 39% seen just once and 16% held by the top ten. This material was acquired from a patient who underwent chemoradiotherapy. These TCRs come from a human donor with HPV-associated anogenital cancer.

V and J are TRBV30 and TRBJ2-7, with 7 positions matching TRBD1. The CDR3 is made up of 13 amino acids. Per germline, CDR1 GTSNPN and CDR2 SVGIG (reference sequence). V was clipped by 3 bases and J by 5 bases; unmatched bases: 7. The CDR3 spells CAWSSGTENEQYF. The CDR3 DNA is TGTGCCTGGAGCTCCGGGACAGAGAACGAGCAGTACTTC.

In this sample, this clone turned up a few times. J is TRBJ1-6 and V is TRBV7-8; 10 nucleotides align to TRBD1. The CDR3 is 16 amino acids. Germline values: CDR1 SGHVS, CDR2 FQNEAQ. Unmatched junction bases numbered 14, after V lost 5 bases and J lost 13 bases. The CDR3 DNA reads as TGTGCCAGCAGCCCACGGGACAGGGGTTCCTCTTCGCCCCTCCACTTT. This gives the protein CASSPRDRGSSSPLHF.

The gene calls are TRBV19 and TRBJ2-5; D unclear. V was trimmed by 5 bases and J by 2 bases, leaving 9 bases between them. The CDR3 totals 13 residues. Germline-derived CDR1 and CDR2 are LNHDA and SQIVND (reference sequence). The CDR3 DNA sequence: TGTGCCAGTAGTGGGGAAGGACAAGAGACCCAGTACTTC. It translates to CASSGEGQETQYF.

This clone was seen only a few times. The chain recombines TRBV10-3 with TRBJ2-7; tentative D call: TRBD2 (5 bases). Trimming took 2 bases from V and 1 from J, leaving 9 bases between them. The germline gives CDR1 ENHRY, CDR2 SYGVKD. CDR3 size: 14 residues. The CDR3 region is CAISEATRSYEQYF. CDR3 coding DNA: TGTGCCATCAGTGAGGCTACTAGATCCTACGAGCAGTACTTC.

The chain uses TRBV5-1 and TRBJ2-5; 8 nucleotides match TRBD2. V was clipped by 1 base and J by 5 bases; unmatched bases: 7. This CDR3 is 15 amino acids long. CDR1 and CDR2 (germline): SGHRS, YFSETQ. As DNA, the CDR3 is TGCGCCAGCAGCTTGATCAGCGGGGGAGGTGAGACCCAGTACTTC. Its translation is CASSLISGGGETQYF.

V and J are TRBV15 and TRBJ2-5, with D possibly matching TRBD2 (6 bases). This CDR3 spans 13 amino acids. Germline V gene lookup returns CDR1 LNHNV and CDR2 YYDKDF (reference sequence). V lost 7 bases and J lost 5, with 14 bases in between. CDR3 in amino acids: CATTPRGGETQYF. In DNA form, the CDR3 reads TGTGCCACCACCCCCCGGGGAGGTGAGACCCAGTACTTC.

The chain recombines TRBV29-1 with TRBJ2-7, with 11 bases matching TRBD1. The CDR3 is made up of 14 amino acids. Germline loops: CDR1 SQVTM, CDR2 ANQGSEA. V shed 0 bases and J 3 bases; nucleotides not matched to a gene: 1. CDR3 protein: CSVEEGTGGYEQYF. CDR3 DNA sequence: TGCAGCGTTGAAGAGGGGACAGGGGGCTACGAGCAGTACTTC.

The V and J genes are TRBV6-5 and TRBJ1-2; TRBD1 aligns across 10 bases. This CDR3 has 14 amino acids. CDR1 is MNHEY and CDR2 is SVGAGI in the germline V gene. With V trimmed by 7 bases and J by 2 bases, 4 bases remained unmatched. This CDR3 reads CASTKGQGNYGYTF. In DNA form, the CDR3 reads TGTGCCAGCACTAAGGGACAGGGGAACTATGGCTACACCTTC.

This clone showed up just a few times. J is TRBJ1-2 and V is TRBV4-1; the D gene is possibly TRBD1 (5 bases). The length of the CDR3 is 15 residues. Trimming shortened V by 0 bases and J by 4 bases, and 12 bases separated the two germline ends. Germline lookup yields CDR1 MGHRA and CDR2 YSYEKL. Here the CDR3 reads CASSQDTRQGYGYTF. The CDR3 DNA follows: TGCGCCAGCAGCCAAGATACACGGCAGGGCTATGGCTACACCTTC.

This clone was counted a few times. The rearrangement joins TRBV6-6 to TRBJ2-7; D is unclear. The V end was cut by 6 bases, the J end by 3 bases, with 9 bases between. Germline V CDR1 and CDR2: MNHNY, SVGAGI (reference sequence). CDR3 length: 12 residues. Written as DNA, the CDR3 is TGTGCCAGCAGCGATGAAATCTACGAGCAGTACTTC. It specifies CASSDEIYEQYF.

This chain joins TRBV7-7 and TRBJ2-6; unclear D gene. The CDR3 is made up of 18 amino acids. CDR1 and CDR2 (germline): SSHAT, FNYEAQ (reference sequence). The CDR3 DNA is TGTGCAGCAGCAAGCGTGGTAAGTCCACAAAGTCGGGCCAACGTCCTGACTTTC. This gives the protein CAAASVVSPQSRANVLTF.

J is TRBJ2-7 and V is TRBV29-1; D might be TRBD1 (6 bases). The ends were cut back, 6 bases at V and 3 bases at J, with 12 bases in the middle. The CDR3 extends over 12 amino acids. Germline V gene data show CDR1 as SQVTM and CDR2 as ANQGSEA. CDR3 nucleotides: TGCAGCGTGACGGACAGCTTCTACGAGCAGTACTTC. Translating gives CSVTDSFYEQYF.

This clone appeared a few times. CDR3 region: CSVGTSGTHTQYF. CDR3 in DNA: TGCAGCGTTGGGACTAGCGGGACACATACGCAGTATTTT. V usage is TRBV29-1 and J usage is TRBJ2-3; 12 nucleotides match TRBD2. CDR3 size: 13 residues. The V and J ends lost 4 bases and 7 bases, in that order; junction bases with no gene match: 3. The germline V gene has CDR1 SQVTM and CDR2 ANQGSEA.

Concerning this clone itself: One junction end disagrees with the germline gene, perhaps due to a read error. The chain recombines TRBV7-2 with TRBJ1-2; D is uncertain. Germline V lookup: CDR1 SGHTA, CDR2 FQGNSA. This CDR3 is built from 14 residues. The CDR3 DNA follows: TGTGCTAGCAGCTTAAGCCTGGACCGCCGGGGCTACACCTTC. It translates to CASSLSLDRRGYTF. Filled out from reference TRBV7-2 and TRBJ1-2, the complete variable domain reads GAGVSQSPSNKVTEKGKDVELRCDPISGHTALYWYRQSLGQGLEFLIYFQGNSAPDKSGLPSDRFSAERTGGSVSTLTIQRTQQEDSAVYLCASSLSLDRRGYTFGSGTRLTVV.